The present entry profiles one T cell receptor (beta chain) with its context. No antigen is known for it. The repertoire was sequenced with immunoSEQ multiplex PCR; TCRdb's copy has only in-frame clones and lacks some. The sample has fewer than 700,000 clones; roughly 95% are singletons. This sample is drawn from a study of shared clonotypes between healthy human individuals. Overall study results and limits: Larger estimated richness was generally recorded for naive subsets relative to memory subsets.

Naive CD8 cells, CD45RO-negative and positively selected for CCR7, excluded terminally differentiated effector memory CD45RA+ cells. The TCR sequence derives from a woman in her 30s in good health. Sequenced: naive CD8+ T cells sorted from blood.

The CDR3 DNA reads TGTGCCAGCAGTGTAGCCGGGCCGAATCAGCCCCAGCATTTT. It is translated as CASSVAGPNQPQHF. The rearrangement uses TRBV27 and TRBJ1-5; D remains unclear. The CDR3 covers 14 residues. Germline CDR1 MNHEY, CDR2 SMNVEV (reference sequence). Trimming left V 5 bases short and J 4 bases short, with 12 bases between.